The next 8 T cell receptor beta chains were all read from a single sample in a study of vaccination effects on CD4 cells after COVID-19. For these TCRs, the target antigens are not known. The table came from immunoSEQ multiplex PCR; TCRdb's copy has only in-frame clones and leaves some out. The table records some 40,000 clones, 76% of them present only once. Investigators separated out CD4+ T cells once around nine days of culture had passed. This individual contracted SARS-CoV-2 between March and December 2020, as verified by PCR. Participants received two doses of either the BNT162b2 or mRNA-1273 vaccine. Sequenced material: CD4+ T cells from PBMCs cultured without peptide, taken after COVID-19 vaccination. The receptors here all came from a human donor who had a prior SARS-CoV-2 infection.

The chain is built from TRBV5-6 and TRBJ2-2; TRBD2 aligns across 11 bases. This CDR3 spans 14 amino acids. V dropped 5 bases and J dropped 7; count of bases not matched to a gene: 4. Germline V lookup: CDR1 SGHDT, CDR2 YYEEEE. The CDR3 DNA follows: TGTGCCAGCAGTACTAGCGGGAGATTCGGGGAGCTGTTTTTT. Translation gives CASSTSGRFGELFF.

The V and J genes are TRBV5-1 and TRBJ2-2; a possible D gene is TRBD1 (5 bases). Per the germline V gene, CDR1 is SGHRS and CDR2 is YFSETQ. The CDR3 loop spans 16 amino acids. With 1 base removed from V and 0 bases from J, the gap between germline ends came to 10 bases. Here the CDR3 reads CASSLIGQTNTGELFF. DNA for the CDR3: TGCGCCAGCAGCTTGATCGGACAAACGAACACCGGGGAGCTGTTTTTT.

This clone occurred a few times. The chain uses TRBV7-3 and TRBJ2-3; TRBD2 matches at 7 bases. CDR1 is SGHTA, CDR2 FQGTGA, per germline. CDR3 size: 14 residues. V gave up 5 bases and J gave up 2 bases; unmatched junction bases: 4. DNA for the CDR3: TGTGCCAGCAGCATCACTAGCGCCACAGATACGCAGTATTTT. Translated, it gives CASSITSATDTQYF.

CDR3 residues: CASSVEGGGVLTDTQYF. As DNA, the CDR3 is TGTGCCAGCAGCGTAGAAGGTGGGGGGGTGCTCACAGATACGCAGTATTTT. V is TRBV9 and J is TRBJ2-3, with 7 nucleotides matching TRBD2. V was pared by 0 bases and J by 2 bases, with 9 bases of the junction left unmatched. The length of the CDR3 is 17 residues. Germline-derived CDR1 and CDR2 are SGDLS and YYNGEE. Complete variable domain (other parts from reference TRBV9 and TRBJ2-3): DSGVTQTPKHLITATGQRVTLRCSPRSGDLSVYWYQQSLDQGLQFLIQYYNGEERAKGNILERFSAQQFPDLHSELNLSSLELGDSALYFCASSVEGGGVLTDTQYFGPGTRLTVL.

The gene calls are TRBV28 and TRBJ2-1, with 9 bases identical to TRBD2. Germline loops: CDR1 MDHEN, CDR2 SYDVKM. Trimming cost V 2 bases and J 3 bases; bases outside gene matches: 11. The CDR3 length is 18 residues. DNA of the CDR3: TGTGCCAGCAGTTTAAATAGAGCGCTACTAGCGGGCTACAATGAGCAGTTCTTC. Its protein product is CASSLNRALLAGYNEQFF.

This rearrangement joins TRBV5-1 to TRBJ1-5; D is uncertain. The germline V and J ends were trimmed by 1 base and 4 bases, with 12 bases remaining between them. The CDR3 consists of 15 residues. CDR1 SGHRS and CDR2 YFSETQ come from the germline V gene. The chain's CDR3 is CASSLLPSQNQPQHF. CDR3 in DNA: TGCGCCAGCAGCTTGTTACCGTCCCAGAATCAGCCCCAGCATTTT.

DNA of the CDR3: TGTGCCATCAGAGATAGCGGGAGGGCCTACAATGAGCAGTTCTTC. This gives the protein CAIRDSGRAYNEQFF. This chain joins TRBV10-3 and TRBJ2-1; the match to TRBD2 covers 11 bases. CDR1 is ENHRY, CDR2 SYGVKD, per germline. The CDR3 spans 15 residues. J was trimmed by 2 bases and V by 6 bases; bases with no gene match: 3.

The count of this clone is one. This chain connects TRBV28 to TRBJ2-1, with 9 bases lining up with TRBD2. Trimming took 4 bases from V and 15 from J; bases not matched to a gene: 16. The CDR3 consists of 15 residues. CDR1 MDHEN and CDR2 SYDVKM come from the germline V gene. The CDR3 DNA follows: TGTGCCAGCAGTTCCCCACCACCCCAGCGGGAGGTGCGGTTCTTC. It translates to CASSSPPPQREVRFF.